The next 5 T cell receptor beta chains were all read from a single sample in a study of T cells after yellow fever vaccination. One entry per CDR3 protein, called by TCRdb with MiXCR from the 5' RACE reads. The sample contains some 260,000 distinct CDR3 sequences, roughly 5.2% of which appear only once. The source was CD4+ T cells sorted from PBMCs, collected on the day of the yellow fever booster vaccination. These TCRs come from a man between 18 and 29 years old who received the YFV17D yellow fever vaccine.

This clonotype came up a few times. V gene TRBV6-6 combines with J gene TRBJ1-5, with no clear D. The CDR3 contains 15 residues. V was cut by 7 bases and J by 0 bases, with 13 bases left in between. Germline V gives CDR1 MNHNY, CDR2 SVGAGI (reference sequence). In DNA form, the CDR3 reads TGTGCCAGCACCCCGGACGGGTATAGCAATCAGCCCCAGCATTTT. It codes for CASTPDGYSNQPQHF.

At least ten counts were recorded for this clonotype. V usage is TRBV5-1 and J usage is TRBJ2-7, with D tentatively TRBD2 (5 bases). CDR1 is SGHRS and CDR2 is YFSETQ in the germline V gene. This CDR3 has 15 residues. The V end was cut by 1 base, the J end by 5 bases, with 16 bases between. The CDR3 nucleotides read TGCGCCAGCAGCTTGCAAGAGGGTTGGGTAGACGAGCAGTACTTC. Residues: CASSLQEGWVDEQYF. Filled out from reference TRBV5-1 and TRBJ2-7, the complete variable domain reads KAGVTQTPRYLIKTRGQQVTLSCSPISGHRSVSWYQQTPGQGLQFLFEYFSETQRNKGNFPGRFSGRQFSNSRSEMNVSTLELGDSALYLCASSLQEGWVDEQYFGPGTRLTVT.

At least ten counts were recorded for this clonotype. The chain couples TRBV12-3 or TRBV12-4 to TRBJ2-4; D not certain. Trimming pared 2 bases from V and 10 bases from J, leaving 6 bases between. The CDR3 consists of 11 residues. This CDR3 is CASSLRWIQYF. DNA for the CDR3: TGTGCCAGCAGTTTACGGTGGATTCAGTACTTC.

In its sample, this clonotype was seen a few times. The junction departs from the called germline gene at one end, perhaps through a read error. The V call is TRBV7-7, the J call TRBJ1-6; 8 bases fit TRBD1. This CDR3 is built from 17 residues. CDR1 SSHAT and CDR2 FNYEAQ come from the germline V gene (reference sequence). The CDR3 DNA reads TGTGCTAGCAGCTTAGTGGAGGACAGGGCCCTTAATTCACCCCTCCACTTT. It encodes CASSLVEDRALNSPLHF.

This clonotype was counted a few times. The CDR3 is CSARGRAIGSYNEQFF. CDR3 nucleotide sequence: TGCAGTGCTAGGGGACGGGCCATCGGCTCCTACAATGAGCAGTTCTTC. The genes are TRBV20-1 and TRBJ2-1; either TRBD1 or TRBD2 may fit D (5 bases each). Germline CDR1 reads DFQATT; CDR2 reads SNEGSKA (reference sequence). The CDR3 spans 16 residues. V lost 3 bases and J lost 0, with 15 bases in between.